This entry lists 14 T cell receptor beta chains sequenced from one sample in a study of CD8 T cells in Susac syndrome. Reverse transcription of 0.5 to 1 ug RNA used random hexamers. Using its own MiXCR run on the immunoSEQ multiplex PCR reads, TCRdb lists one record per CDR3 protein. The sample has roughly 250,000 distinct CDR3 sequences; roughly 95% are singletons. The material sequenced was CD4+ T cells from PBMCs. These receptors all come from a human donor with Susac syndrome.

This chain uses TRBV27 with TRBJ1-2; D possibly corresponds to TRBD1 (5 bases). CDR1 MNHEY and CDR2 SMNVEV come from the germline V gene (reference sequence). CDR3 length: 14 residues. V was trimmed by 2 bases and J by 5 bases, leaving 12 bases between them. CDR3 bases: TGTGCCAGCAGTTTACTGGGAGGGGATTATGGCTACACCTTC. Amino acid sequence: CASSLLGGDYGYTF.

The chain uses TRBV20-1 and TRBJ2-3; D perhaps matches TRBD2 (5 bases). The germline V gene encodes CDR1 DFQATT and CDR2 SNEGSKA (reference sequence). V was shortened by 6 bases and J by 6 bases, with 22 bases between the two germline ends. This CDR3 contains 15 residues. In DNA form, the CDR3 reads TGCAGTGCAGGAAGGATAAGCGGAGGAAGGGATACGCAGTATTTT. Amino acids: CSAGRISGGRDTQYF.

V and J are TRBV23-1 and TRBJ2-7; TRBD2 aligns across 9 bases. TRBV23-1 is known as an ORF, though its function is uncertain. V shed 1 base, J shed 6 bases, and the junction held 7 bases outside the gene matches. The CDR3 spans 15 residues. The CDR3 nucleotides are TGCGCCAGCAGTCAATTGGGGGTAGCGGGAGTCGAGCAGTACTTC. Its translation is CASSQLGVAGVEQYF.

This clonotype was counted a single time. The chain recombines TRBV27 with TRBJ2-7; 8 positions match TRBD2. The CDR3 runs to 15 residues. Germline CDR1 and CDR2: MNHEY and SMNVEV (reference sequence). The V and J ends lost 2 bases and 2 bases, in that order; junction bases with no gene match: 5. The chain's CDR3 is CASSLNGRATYEQYF. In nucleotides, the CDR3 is TGTGCCAGCAGTTTAAACGGGAGGGCCACCTACGAGCAGTACTTC.

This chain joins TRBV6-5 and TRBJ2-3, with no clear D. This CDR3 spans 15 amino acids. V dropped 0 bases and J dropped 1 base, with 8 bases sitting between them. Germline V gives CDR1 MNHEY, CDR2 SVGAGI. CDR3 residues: CASSYSIYGTDTQYF. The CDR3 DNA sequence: TGTGCCAGCAGTTACTCGATTTACGGCACAGATACGCAGTATTTT.

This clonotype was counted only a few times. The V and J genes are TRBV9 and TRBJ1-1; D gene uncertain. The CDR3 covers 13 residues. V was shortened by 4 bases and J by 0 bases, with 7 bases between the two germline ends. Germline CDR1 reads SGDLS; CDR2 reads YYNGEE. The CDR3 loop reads CASSSTMNTEAFF. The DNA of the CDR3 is TGTGCCAGCAGCTCCACAATGAACACTGAAGCTTTCTTT.

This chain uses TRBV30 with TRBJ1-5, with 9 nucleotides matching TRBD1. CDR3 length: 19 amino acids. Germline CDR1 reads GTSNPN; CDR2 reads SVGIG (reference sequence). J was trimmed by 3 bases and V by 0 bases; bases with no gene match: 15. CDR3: CAWSVSRTPRTGANQPQHF. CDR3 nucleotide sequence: TGTGCCTGGAGTGTATCCCGTACCCCTCGGACAGGGGCCAATCAGCCCCAGCATTTT.

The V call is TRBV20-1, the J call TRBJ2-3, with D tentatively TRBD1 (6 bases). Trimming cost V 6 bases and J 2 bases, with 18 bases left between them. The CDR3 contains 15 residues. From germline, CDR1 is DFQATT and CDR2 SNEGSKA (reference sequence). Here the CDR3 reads CSAGQQEPVTDTQYF. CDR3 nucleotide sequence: TGCAGTGCCGGACAGCAAGAGCCAGTCACAGATACGCAGTATTTT.

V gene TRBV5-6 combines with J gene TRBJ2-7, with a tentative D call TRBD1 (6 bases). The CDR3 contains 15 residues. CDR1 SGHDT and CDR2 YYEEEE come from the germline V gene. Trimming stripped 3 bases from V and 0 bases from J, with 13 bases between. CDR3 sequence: CASSSQGPLSYEQYF. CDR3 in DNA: TGTGCCAGCAGCTCACAGGGTCCCCTCTCCTACGAGCAGTACTTC.

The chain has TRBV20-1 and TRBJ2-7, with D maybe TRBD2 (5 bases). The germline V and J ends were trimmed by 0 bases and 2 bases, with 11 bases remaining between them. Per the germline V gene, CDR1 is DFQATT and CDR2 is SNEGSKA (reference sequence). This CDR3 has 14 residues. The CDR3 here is CSARDSGKTYEQYF. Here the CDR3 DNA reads TGCAGTGCTAGAGATTCCGGGAAGACCTACGAGCAGTACTTC.

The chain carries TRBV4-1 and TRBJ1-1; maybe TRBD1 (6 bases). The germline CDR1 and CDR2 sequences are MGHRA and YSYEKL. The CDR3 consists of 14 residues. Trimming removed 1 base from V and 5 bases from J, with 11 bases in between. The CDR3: CASSQGQDRTEAFF. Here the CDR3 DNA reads TGCGCCAGCAGCCAAGGACAGGATCGAACTGAAGCTTTCTTT.

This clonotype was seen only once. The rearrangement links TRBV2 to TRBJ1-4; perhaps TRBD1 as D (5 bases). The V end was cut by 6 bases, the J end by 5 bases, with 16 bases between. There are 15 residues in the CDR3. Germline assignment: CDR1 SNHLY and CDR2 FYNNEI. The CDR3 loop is CASSPLTGSNEKLFF. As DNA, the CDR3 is TGTGCCAGCAGCCCCCTTACAGGTTCCAATGAAAAACTGTTTTTT.

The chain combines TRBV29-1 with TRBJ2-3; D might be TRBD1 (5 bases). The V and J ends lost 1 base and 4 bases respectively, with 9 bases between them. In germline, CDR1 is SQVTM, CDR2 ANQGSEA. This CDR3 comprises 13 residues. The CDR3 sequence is CSVEVQGADTQYF. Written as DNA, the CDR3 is TGCAGCGTTGAAGTCCAGGGTGCAGATACGCAGTATTTT.

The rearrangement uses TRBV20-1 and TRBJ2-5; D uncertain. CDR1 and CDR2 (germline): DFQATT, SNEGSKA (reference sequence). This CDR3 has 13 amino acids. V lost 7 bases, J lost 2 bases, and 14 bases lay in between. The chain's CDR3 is CSVPPGRQETQYF. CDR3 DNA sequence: TGCAGTGTTCCTCCAGGCCGGCAAGAGACCCAGTACTTC.